The 17 T cell receptor beta chains presented below share a single source sample, sequenced in a study of cytomegalovirus exposure and HLA in healthy donors. Vbeta (60) and Jbeta (13) primers were used in the PCR. The data were produced by immunoSEQ multiplex PCR, yet TCRdb's version contains in-frame clones alone and is incomplete. The repertoire consists of about 92,000 clones, with roughly 81% occurring once and the leading ten covering 5.6%. Sequenced input: PBMCs. Receptors were obtained from a woman younger than 35 in good health and CMV-seropositive.

The CDR3 DNA reads TGCGCCAGCAGCATAGCCGGGACAGCTAATGAAAAACTGTTTTTT. It encodes CASSIAGTANEKLFF. The chain links TRBV5-1 to TRBJ1-4; 7 positions agree with TRBD1. J lost 3 bases, V lost 4 bases, and 6 bases had no gene match. This CDR3 region has 15 residues. In germline, CDR1 is SGHRS, CDR2 YFSETQ.

Comments on this clone: Compared with germline, one end of the junction differs, possibly owing to a read error. The gene calls are TRBV7-8 and TRBJ2-1, with 10 bases matching TRBD2. The CDR3 is 15 residues long. CDR1 is SGHVS, CDR2 FQNEAQ, per germline. The CDR3 reads CASSLAGEFYNEQFF. CDR3 sequence (DNA): TGTGCCAGCAGCCTAGCGGGAGAATTCTACAATGAGCAGTTCTTC.

The chain employs TRBV9 and TRBJ2-5; weak D call: TRBD2 (5 bases). This CDR3 contains 15 residues. Looked up from germline, CDR1 is SGDLS and CDR2 is YYNGEE. The V end was cut by 2 bases, the J end by 5 bases, with 16 bases between. The CDR3 DNA reads TGTGCCAGCAGCGTCTCGGGGATTTTGGGGGAGACCCAGTACTTC. This gives the protein CASSVSGILGETQYF.

The chain joins TRBV13 to TRBJ1-5; D is undetermined. V lost 5 bases and J 4 bases, leaving 6 bases between the germline ends. The CDR3 spans 12 residues. The germline gives CDR1 PRHDT, CDR2 FYEKMQ (reference sequence). The CDR3 protein is CASSTLNQPQHF. CDR3 DNA sequence: TGTGCCAGCAGCACTTTGAATCAGCCCCAGCATTTT.

The rearrangement joins TRBV5-1 to TRBJ1-1; no definite D call. Trimming took 1 base from V and 4 from J, leaving 35 bases between them. The CDR3 loop spans 22 amino acids. Germline CDR1 and CDR2: SGHRS and YFSETQ. CDR3 DNA: TGCGCCAGCAGCTTGCCCAGTAAAGGAACAGTGCGAGATGGGTTTGCGGGCACTGAAGCTTTCTTT. Its protein product is CASSLPSKGTVRDGFAGTEAFF. The variable domain in full, with the rest retrieved from reference TRBV5-1 and TRBJ1-1, is KAGVTQTPRYLIKTRGQQVTLSCSPISGHRSVSWYQQTPGQGLQFLFEYFSETQRNKGNFPGRFSGRQFSNSRSEMNVSTLELGDSALYLCASSLPSKGTVRDGFAGTEAFFGQGTRLTVV.

The chain couples TRBV7-8 to TRBJ1-5, with TRBD1 matching 8 bases. CDR3 length: 17 residues. Germline V gives CDR1 SGHVS, CDR2 FQNEAQ. Trimming removed 1 base from V and 6 bases from J; junction bases left unmatched: 11. The CDR3 here is CASSLEPGQGEGQPQHF. In nucleotides, the CDR3 is TGTGCCAGCAGCTTAGAACCCGGACAGGGAGAAGGTCAGCCCCAGCATTTT.

This clone was observed a single time. The chain couples TRBV7-9 to TRBJ2-5; 8 nucleotides match TRBD2. Germline V lookup: CDR1 SEHNR, CDR2 FQNEAQ (reference sequence). There are 14 residues in the CDR3. Trimming removed 5 bases from V and 1 base from J; junction bases left unmatched: 3. This CDR3 reads CASSRSGTQETQYF. The CDR3 bases are TGTGCCAGCAGCCGTAGCGGGACCCAAGAGACCCAGTACTTC.

By sample share, this clone is large. CDR3 bases: TGTGCCAGCAGTCCGGGACAGGGCGGCACTGAAGCTTTCTTT. This translates into CASSPGQGGTEAFF. The rearrangement links TRBV6-1 to TRBJ1-1; 9 bases align to TRBD1. Germline assignment: CDR1 MNHNS and CDR2 SASEGT. The CDR3 extends over 14 amino acids. Germline trimming cut 5 bases from V and 4 bases from J; bases unmatched to any gene: 5.

This chain joins TRBV27 and TRBJ2-2; D is possibly TRBD2 (6 bases). The CDR3 loop spans 14 amino acids. Germline lookup yields CDR1 MNHEY and CDR2 SMNVEV (reference sequence). The V and J ends lost 5 bases and 7 bases respectively, with 14 bases between them. CDR3 nucleotides: TGTGCCAGCAGTAAACTCGCGGGACGCGGGGAGCTGTTTTTT. As protein: CASSKLAGRGELFF.

The gene calls are TRBV9 and TRBJ1-1, with D perhaps matching TRBD1 (5 bases). Germline CDR1 and CDR2: SGDLS and YYNGEE. V shed 0 bases and J shed 1 base, with 10 bases lying between them. The CDR3 runs to 15 residues. The CDR3 loop reads CASSVATVPNTEAFF. DNA of the CDR3: TGTGCCAGCAGCGTAGCGACAGTTCCGAACACTGAAGCTTTCTTT.

J is TRBJ1-2 and V is TRBV5-1; 7 bases map to TRBD1. Germline-derived CDR1 and CDR2 are SGHRS and YFSETQ. J was trimmed by 4 bases and V by 5 bases; bases with no gene match: 5. The CDR3 extends over 13 amino acids. The CDR3 coding sequence is TGCGCCAGCAGGACAACAGGGGTCTATGGCTACACCTTC. Its translation is CASRTTGVYGYTF.

V usage is TRBV19 and J usage is TRBJ2-7, with TRBD1 matching 7 bases. The V and J ends lost 5 bases and 6 bases, in that order; junction bases with no gene match: 10. Germline V gives CDR1 LNHDA, CDR2 SQIVND (reference sequence). This CDR3 region has 14 residues. CDR3 bases: TGTGCCAGTAGTCCCAGGCAGGGGGTCTCCGAGCAGTACTTC. It encodes CASSPRQGVSEQYF. The whole variable domain, filled in from reference TRBV19 and TRBJ2-7, reads DGGITQSPKYLFRKEGQNVTLSCEQNLNHDAMYWYRQDPGQGLRLIYYSQIVNDFQKGDIAEGYSVSREKKESFPLTVTSAQKNPTAFYLCASSPRQGVSEQYFGPGTRLTVT.

Here the CDR3 reads CASSFSQRADNEQFF. The CDR3 DNA reads as TGTGCCAGCAGCTTCTCCCAGCGGGCAGACAATGAGCAGTTCTTC. The rearrangement links TRBV5-4 to TRBJ2-1; weak D call: TRBD2 (6 bases). Between the trimmed V and J ends, which lost 2 bases and 5 bases, there was a span of 14 bases. Germline V gene sequence: CDR1 SGHNT, CDR2 YYREEE (reference sequence). The CDR3 loop spans 15 amino acids.

Worth noting for this clone: The junction departs from germline at one end; a sequencing error may be responsible. The chain links TRBV15 to TRBJ2-3; D is unresolved. Looked up from germline, CDR1 is LNHNV and CDR2 is YYDKDF (reference sequence). The CDR3 runs 13 residues. CDR3 sequence: CATGRDTVETQYF. The CDR3 region has the DNA TGTGCCACCGGCAGAGATACCGTAGAAACGCAGTATTTT.

The chain combines TRBV6-6 with TRBJ2-7; no clear D. Trimming stripped 5 bases from V and 5 bases from J, with 13 bases between. The V gene's germline CDR1 is MNHNY and CDR2 SVGAGI (reference sequence). CDR3 size: 13 residues. The CDR3 here is CASSAYSFHEQYF. The CDR3 DNA follows: TGTGCCAGCAGTGCTTACTCCTTCCACGAGCAGTACTTC.

This chain uses TRBV12-5 with TRBJ1-6; 7 positions match TRBD1. The trim removed 5 bases at V and 8 bases at J, leaving 18 bases unmatched. This CDR3 spans 18 amino acids. Germline CDR1 and CDR2: LGHNT and FRNRAP. CDR3 in DNA: TGTGCTAGTGGTGCGATTAGACAGGGAGCTCTTGGTGATTCACCCCTCCACTTT. Translating gives CASGAIRQGALGDSPLHF.

CDR3 residues: CASTPGTGTYEQYF. The CDR3 coding sequence is TGTGCCAGTACCCCCGGGACAGGGACCTACGAGCAGTACTTC. The genes are TRBV19 and TRBJ2-5; 9 positions match TRBD1. The J call may be incorrect, as the DNA end agrees better with TRBJ2-7. This CDR3 is 14 amino acids long. Germline V gene data show CDR1 as LNHDA and CDR2 as SQIVND (reference sequence).